The 6 T cell receptor beta chains below all came from one sample that was sequenced in a study of T cell repertoires in cytomegalovirus infection (dated by TCRdb to about 2019). Reads for this sample came from an Illumina HiSeq 1500. Using fastp at Q25 and MiXCR, TCRdb reprocessed the public reads and kept productive beta chains. Duplicate CDR3 protein sequences are folded into a single record with the most common DNA and genes. The sample has about 500,000 distinct CDR3 sequences on record, about 33% of them singletons. Together, the top ten hold roughly a sixth of the sample. What the treatment or condition label conveys for this sample: in vitro stimulation with specific CMV peptide epitopes to enrich CMV-specific T cells. No antigens are known for them. The starting material was cultured PBMCs, obtained from culture after CMV antigen stimulation. These receptors all stem from a human donor in good health (CMV status not recorded). Some clones in this sample may be carry-over from other donors' samples.

This clonotype appeared a few times. The chain carries TRBV19 and TRBJ2-1; possible D gene TRBD1, 5 bases. Germline V lookup: CDR1 LNHDA, CDR2 SQIVND (reference sequence). The germline V and J ends were trimmed by 3 bases and 4 bases, with 16 bases remaining between them. CDR3 length equals 16 residues. CDR3 sequence: CASSMVWQGKYNEQFF. CDR3 nucleotides: TGTGCCAGTAGTATGGTGTGGCAGGGAAAATACAATGAGCAGTTCTTC.

The J gene is TRBJ1-2, the V gene TRBV24-1; D not certain. V was shortened by 4 bases and J by 0 bases, with 11 bases between the two germline ends. The CDR3 loop spans 15 amino acids. Germline CDR1 reads KGHDR; CDR2 reads SFDVKD. CDR3 coding DNA: TGTGCCACCAGTGACGGACGAGGAGCTAACTATGGCTACACCTTC. Residues: CATSDGRGANYGYTF.

The chain carries TRBV28 and TRBJ2-5; D is ambiguous. The V and J ends lost 5 bases and 7 bases respectively, with 11 bases between them. Germline CDR1 and CDR2: MDHEN and SYDVKM. The CDR3 has 12 residues. The CDR3 sequence: CASSRPGRTQYF. Here the CDR3 DNA reads TGTGCCAGCAGTCGTCCAGGTCGGACCCAGTACTTC.

This clonotype was observed many times. This chain links TRBV6-1 with TRBJ2-7; TRBD1 agrees at 9 bases. Losses at the gene ends were 6 bases for V and 6 bases for J; bases not matched to a gene: 9. Germline CDR1 reads MNHNS; CDR2 reads SASEGT. This CDR3 has 14 residues. CDR3 DNA: TGTGCCAGCAGAGGACCGGGACAGGGTGGCGAGCAGTACGTC. Residues: CASRGPGQGGEQYV.

The genes are TRBV12-3 or TRBV12-4 and TRBJ2-7, with 7 positions matching TRBD2. CDR3 length equals 13 residues. The trim removed 6 bases at V and 9 bases at J, leaving 11 bases unmatched. CDR3 region: CASRSAGTTAQYF. The CDR3 coding sequence is TGTGCCAGCAGGTCGGCTGGGACTACCGCGCAGTACTTC.

V and J are TRBV6-4 and TRBJ2-1; D tentatively reads TRBD1 or TRBD2 (5 bases each). V was shortened by 4 bases and J by 7 bases, with 11 bases between the two germline ends. Germline V gives CDR1 MRHNA, CDR2 SNTAGT. The CDR3 length is 13 residues. In DNA form, the CDR3 reads TGTGCCAGCAGTGTCGAAGAGGGGAATGAGCAGTTCTTC. Protein sequence: CASSVEEGNEQFF.